Listed here are 3 T cell receptor beta chains from one sample, sequenced in a study of shared clonotypes between healthy human individuals. Terminally differentiated effector memory CD45RA+ cells were left out of the naive CD8 fraction, which was CD45RO-negative and positively selected for CCR7. Assay used: immunoSEQ multiplex PCR; TCRdb lists only in-frame clones, some missing. This sample yields about 2 million clones, of which about 95% are seen a single time; 1% to 1.3% belongs to the top ten. The sequenced sample consisted of naive CD8+ T cells sorted from blood. All receptors derive from a man between 18 and 29 years old in good health.

This chain uses TRBV30 with TRBJ1-2; D might be TRBD1 (5 bases). Germline loops: CDR1 GTSNPN, CDR2 SVGIG (reference sequence). Trimming cost V 1 base and J 7 bases, with 10 bases left between them. The CDR3 covers 12 residues. CDR3 nucleotide sequence: TGTGCCTGGAGTGACGGGACTCTTGGCTACACCTTC. This encodes CAWSDGTLGYTF.

V usage is TRBV6-5 and J usage is TRBJ2-1; 10 bases align to TRBD2. V lost 6 bases to trimming and J lost 7 bases; unmatched junction nucleotides: 9. Germline values: CDR1 MNHEY, CDR2 SVGAGI. This CDR3 is built from 15 residues. CDR3 coding DNA: TGTGCCAGCAGGGACCCTCTAGCGGGAGTTAATGAGCAGTTCTTC. This codes for CASRDPLAGVNEQFF.

The chain recombines TRBV7-3 with TRBJ1-1; possible D gene TRBD1, 5 bases. In germline, CDR1 is SGHTA, CDR2 FQGTGA. With 2 bases removed from V and 4 bases from J, the gap between germline ends came to 11 bases. The CDR3 loop spans 14 amino acids. As DNA, the CDR3 is TGTGCCAGCAGCTTAGGCGCAGGGAGCACTGAAGCTTTCTTT. Its translation: CASSLGAGSTEAFF.